The entry below describes one T cell receptor (beta chain). This specimen belongs to a study of blood T cells in healthy people across ages. CDR1 is LGHNA and CDR2 is YNFKEQ in the germline V gene. V trimming: 0 bases; J trimming: 8 bases; junction bases outside the gene matches: 15. The CDR3 runs 18 residues. Next came a second PCR, run for about 6 to 12 cycles, which used a sample-barcoded 5' primer along with a J-beta primer mix. The authors tagged each cDNA molecule using a template-switch adaptor with 12 random nucleotides. Each CDR3 protein gets one entry after TCRdb re-called the 5' RACE reads with MiXCR. The data hold hundreds of thousands of distinct CDR3 sequences, with 24% observed a single time. Every participating donor contributed 9.5 to 10 milliliters of peripheral blood through a draw. Separately, the same data were catalogued under a study of T cells of mothers and their children. That report adds: In related and unrelated pairs alike, thymic selection shapes TCR recombination output, with inherited differences minor.

The chain uses TRBV4-2 and TRBJ2-1; 8 nucleotides agree with TRBD2. The sample taken for sequencing was blood. The sequence was obtained from a boy between 5 and 17 years old in good health. DNA of the CDR3: TGTGCCAGCAGCCAAGATACCGGACTAAGCGGGAGTACGGATGAGCAGTTCTTC. It encodes CASSQDTGLSGSTDEQFF.